The TCR beta chain described here comes from a study of T cell repertoires in cytomegalovirus infection. About the research overall: Shared public TCR beta signatures pointed to both CMV infection and a matching HLA type. Study observations and caveats: The ex vivo response was dominated by HLA-C-restricted CMV-specific TCR beta clonotypes. Individuals carrying CMV plus the relevant HLA were identified by cumulative frequency of public TCR beta families.

CDR1 MNHNS and CDR2 SASEGT come from the germline V gene. Trimming shortened V by 4 bases and J by 3 bases, and 8 bases separated the two germline ends. CDR3 length equals 13 residues. Each CDR3 protein gets one entry after TCRdb re-called the reads with MiXCR. The sample records 900,000 to 950,000 distinct CDR3 sequences, around 29% being singletons. Comment on this clonotype: What it binds is not known.

The receptor was isolated from a human donor in good health (CMV status not recorded). Some clones in this sample may be carry-over from other donors' samples. The material was cultured CD8+ T cells from PBMCs, obtained from culture after CMV antigen stimulation. The chain joins TRBV6-1 to TRBJ2-3; unclear D gene. This chain's CDR3 is CASSALGTDTQYF. CDR3 nucleotide sequence: TGTGCCAGCAGTGCTTTGGGAACAGATACGCAGTATTTT.